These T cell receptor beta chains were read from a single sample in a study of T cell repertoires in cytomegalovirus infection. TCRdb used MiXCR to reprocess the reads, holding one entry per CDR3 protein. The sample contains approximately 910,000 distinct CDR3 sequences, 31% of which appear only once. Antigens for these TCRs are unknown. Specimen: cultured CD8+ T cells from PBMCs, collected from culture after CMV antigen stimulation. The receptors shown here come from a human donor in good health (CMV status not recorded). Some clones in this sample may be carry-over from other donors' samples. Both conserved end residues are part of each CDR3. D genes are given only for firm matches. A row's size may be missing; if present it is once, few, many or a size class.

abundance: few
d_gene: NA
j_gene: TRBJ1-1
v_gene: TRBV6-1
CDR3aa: CASSDVGRNTEAFF
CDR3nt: TGTGCCAGCAGTGATGTGGGGAGGAACACTGAAGCTTTCTTT

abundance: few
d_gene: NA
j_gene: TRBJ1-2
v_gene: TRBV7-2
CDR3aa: CASSVTGGDFPHGYTF
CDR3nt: TGTGCCAGCAGCGTAACTGGGGGCGATTTCCCCCATGGCTACACCTTC

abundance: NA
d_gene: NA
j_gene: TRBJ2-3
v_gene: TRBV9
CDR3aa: CASTREPGATDTQYF
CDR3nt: TGTGCCAGCACCAGAGAGCCGGGGGCAACAGATACGCAGTATTTT

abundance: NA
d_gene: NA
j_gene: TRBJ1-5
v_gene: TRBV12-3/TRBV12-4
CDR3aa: CASRDARYSNQPQHF
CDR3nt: TGTGCCAGCAGAGATGCGCGGTATAGCAATCAGCCCCAGCATTTT

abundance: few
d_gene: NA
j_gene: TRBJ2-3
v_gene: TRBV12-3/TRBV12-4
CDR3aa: CASSWGRVSTDTQYF
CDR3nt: TGTGCCAGCAGCTGGGGCAGAGTAAGCACAGATACGCAGTATTTT

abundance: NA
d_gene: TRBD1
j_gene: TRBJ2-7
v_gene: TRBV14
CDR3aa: CASSQQGRGYEQYF
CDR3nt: TGTGCCAGCAGCCAGCAGGGCAGGGGGTACGAGCAGTACTTC

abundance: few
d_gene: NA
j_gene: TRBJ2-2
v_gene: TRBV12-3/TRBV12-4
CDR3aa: CASSSTGLGSGELFF
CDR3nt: TGTGCCAGCAGTTCTACCGGGTTAGGCTCCGGGGAGCTGTTTTTT

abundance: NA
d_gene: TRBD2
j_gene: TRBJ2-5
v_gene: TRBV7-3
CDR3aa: CVSSLAGGQETQYF
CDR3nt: TGTGTCAGCAGCTTAGCGGGGGGGCAAGAGACCCAGTACTTC

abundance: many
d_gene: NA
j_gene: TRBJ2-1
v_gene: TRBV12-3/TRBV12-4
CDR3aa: CASSLRSGNNEQFF
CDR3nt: TGTGCCAGCAGTTTGAGATCAGGTAACAATGAGCAGTTCTTC

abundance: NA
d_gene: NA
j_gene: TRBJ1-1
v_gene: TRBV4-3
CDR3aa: CASSQERAGYGTEAFF
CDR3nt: TGCGCCAGCAGCCAAGAACGGGCTGGGTATGGGACTGAAGCTTTCTTT

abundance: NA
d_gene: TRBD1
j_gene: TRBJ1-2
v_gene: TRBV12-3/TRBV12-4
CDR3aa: CASSPGQQSYGYTF
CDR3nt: TGTGCCAGCAGCCCGGGACAGCAATCCTATGGCTACACCTTC

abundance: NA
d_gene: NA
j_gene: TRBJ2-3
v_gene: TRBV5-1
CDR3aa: CASRLGARLADTQYF
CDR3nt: TGCGCCAGCAGATTGGGGGCCCGGCTCGCAGATACGCAGTATTTT

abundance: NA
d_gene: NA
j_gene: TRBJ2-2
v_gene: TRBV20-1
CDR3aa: CSARDQDTGELFF
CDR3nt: TGCAGTGCTAGAGATCAGGACACCGGGGAGCTGTTTTTT

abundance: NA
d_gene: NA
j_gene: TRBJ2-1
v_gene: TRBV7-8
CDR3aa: CASSLAFAGLIRTQFF
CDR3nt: TGTGCCAGCAGCTTAGCCTTTGCGGGGCTAATTAGAACGCAGTTCTTC

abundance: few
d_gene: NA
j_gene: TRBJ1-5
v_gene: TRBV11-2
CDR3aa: CASSRGGGEKPQHF
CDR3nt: TGTGCCAGCAGCCGAGGGGGGGGTGAAAAGCCCCAGCATTTT